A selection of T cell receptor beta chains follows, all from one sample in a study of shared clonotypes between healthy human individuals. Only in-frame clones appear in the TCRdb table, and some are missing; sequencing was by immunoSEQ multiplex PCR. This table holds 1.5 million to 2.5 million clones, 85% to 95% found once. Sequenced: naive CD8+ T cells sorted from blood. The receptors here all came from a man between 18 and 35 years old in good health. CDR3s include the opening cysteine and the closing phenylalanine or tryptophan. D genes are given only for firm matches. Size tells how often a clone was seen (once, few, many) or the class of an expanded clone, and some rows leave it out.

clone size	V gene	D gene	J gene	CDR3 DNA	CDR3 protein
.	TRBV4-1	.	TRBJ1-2	TGCGCCAGCAGCCATATAGGGTTAGAGGGCTACACCTTC	CASSHIGLEGYTF
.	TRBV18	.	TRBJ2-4	TGTGCCAGCTCGCAGGTTAACATCGACATTCAGTACTTC	CASSQVNIDIQYF
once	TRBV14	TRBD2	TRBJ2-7	TGTGCCAGCAGCCAAGGTCTAGCGGTGTTCTACGAGCAGTACTTC	CASSQGLAVFYEQYF
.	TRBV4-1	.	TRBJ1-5	TGCGCCAGCAGCCAAGATGGGGGGGAAGGACAGCCCCAGCATTTT	CASSQDGGEGQPQHF
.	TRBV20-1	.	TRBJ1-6	TGCAGTGCTAGTTCACCCCTCCACTTT	CSASSPLHF
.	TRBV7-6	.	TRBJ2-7	TGTGCCAGCAGCTTAGGCATGGGGGTATACGAGCAGTACTTC	CASSLGMGVYEQYF
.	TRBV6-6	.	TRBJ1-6	TGTGCCAGCAGTTACTCGACTTTGGGTAATTCACCCCTCCACTTT	CASSYSTLGNSPLHF
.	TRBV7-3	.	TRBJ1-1	TGTGCCAGCAGCTTAAGAGGGGGCACTGAAGCTTTCTTT	CASSLRGGTEAFF
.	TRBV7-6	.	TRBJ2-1	TGTGCCAGCAGCTTTGGATCTGTTAGGGACGCCGCCTACAATGAGCAGTTCTTC	CASSFGSVRDAAYNEQFF
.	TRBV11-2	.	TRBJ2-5	TGTGCCAGCAGCTTAGATGTTGGCGTGCGGCTAGTTAGAGAGACCCAGTACTTC	CASSLDVGVRLVRETQYF
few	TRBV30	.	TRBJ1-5	TGTGCCTGGAGTACGGACTGGGGCGGTCAGCCCCAGCATTTT	CAWSTDWGGQPQHF